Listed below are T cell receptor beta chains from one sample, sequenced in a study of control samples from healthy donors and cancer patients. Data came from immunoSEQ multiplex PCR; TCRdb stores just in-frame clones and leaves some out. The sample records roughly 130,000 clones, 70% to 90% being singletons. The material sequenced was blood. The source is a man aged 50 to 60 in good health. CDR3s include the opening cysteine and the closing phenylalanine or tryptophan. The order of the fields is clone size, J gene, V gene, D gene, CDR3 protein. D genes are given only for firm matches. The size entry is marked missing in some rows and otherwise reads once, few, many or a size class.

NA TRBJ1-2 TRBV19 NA CASSIREANYGYTF
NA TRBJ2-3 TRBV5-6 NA CASSLTVTTTDTQYF
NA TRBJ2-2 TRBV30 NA CAWSSSRAWAGELFF
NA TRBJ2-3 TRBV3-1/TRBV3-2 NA CASSSSRDWSTDTQYF
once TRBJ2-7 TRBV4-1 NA CASSQESGRVGEQYF
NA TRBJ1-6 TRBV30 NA CAWSGHWPSPLHF
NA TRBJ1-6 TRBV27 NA CASSLSQGRSPLHF
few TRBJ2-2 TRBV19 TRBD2 CASSTQPGLAGGNTGELFF
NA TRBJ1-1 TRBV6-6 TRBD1 CASSRQGKSSLNTEAFF
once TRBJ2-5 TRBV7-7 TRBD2 CASSYSRGGNETQYF
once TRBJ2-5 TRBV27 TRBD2 CASSLGGGARETQYF
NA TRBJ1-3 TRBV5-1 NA CASSLAGSSGNTIYF
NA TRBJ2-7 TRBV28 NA CASRDGHYEQYF
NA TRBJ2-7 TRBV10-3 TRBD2 CAISVGGGTYEQYF
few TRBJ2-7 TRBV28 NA CASSDNLDTGTNYEQYF
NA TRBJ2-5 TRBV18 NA CASSQQQSETQYF